A single sample is the source of the 19 T cell receptor beta chains below, sequenced in a study of shared clonotypes between healthy human individuals. Clones were sequenced by immunoSEQ multiplex PCR, and TCRdb holds only the in-frame ones, with some missing. The sample has fewer than 700,000 clones, around 80% seen once. The sequencing input was PBMCs. Source of these receptors: a woman aged 35 to 49 in good health. Some clones in this sample may be carry-over from other donors' samples.

About this clone: In the same sample, other DNA sequences code for this CDR3. The rearrangement links TRBV9 to TRBJ1-5; D gene ambiguous. This CDR3 has 15 residues. Per germline, CDR1 SGDLS and CDR2 YYNGEE. V lost 0 bases to trimming and J lost 0 bases, with 7 bases between them. The CDR3: CASSVDGYSNQPQHF. The CDR3 coding sequence is TGTGCCAGCAGCGTAGACGGATATAGCAATCAGCCCCAGCATTTT.

The CDR3: CAWSSRDEQFF. The DNA of the CDR3 is TGTGCCTGGAGTTCAAGAGATGAGCAGTTCTTC. The rearrangement joins TRBV30 to TRBJ2-1; D call uncertain. V was clipped by 2 bases and J by 8 bases, with 7 bases between them. Per germline, CDR1 GTSNPN and CDR2 SVGIG (reference sequence). This CDR3 is 11 amino acids long. Filled out from reference TRBV30 and TRBJ2-1, the complete variable domain reads SQTIHQWPATLVQPVGSPLSLECTVEGTSNPNLYWYRQAAGRGLQLLFYSVGIGQISSEVPQNLSASRPQDRQFILSSKKLLLSDSGFYLCAWSSRDEQFFGPGTRLTVL.

The chain combines TRBV27 with TRBJ1-2; the D gene is possibly TRBD1 (6 bases). The germline V and J ends were trimmed by 4 bases and 4 bases, with 16 bases remaining between them. Germline values: CDR1 MNHEY, CDR2 SMNVEV (reference sequence). The CDR3 is 15 residues long. The CDR3 sequence: CASSSRGGGGYGYTF. CDR3 DNA sequence: TGTGCCAGCAGTTCCCGGGGGGGCGGGGGCTATGGCTACACCTTC.

The chain joins TRBV28 to TRBJ1-1; D might be TRBD1 (5 bases). In germline, CDR1 is MDHEN, CDR2 SYDVKM. The CDR3 is 13 residues long. Deletions cut 5 bases from V and 6 bases from J, with 13 bases between. The DNA for the CDR3 is TGTGCCAGCAGTGGGGCTGTCGACCCTGAAGCTTTCTTT. It is translated as CASSGAVDPEAFF.

The chain joins TRBV10-3 to TRBJ1-1; possibly TRBD1 for D (5 bases). The CDR3 has 16 residues. V lost 1 base and J 0 bases, leaving 12 bases between the germline ends. CDR1 and CDR2 from the germline V gene are ENHRY and SYGVKD. CDR3 nucleotide sequence: TGTGCCATCAGTGAGTTTGGGGGGTTGATGAACACTGAAGCTTTCTTT. It specifies CAISEFGGLMNTEAFF.

In this sample, this clone turned up a few times. This chain uses TRBV6-4 with TRBJ2-2; tentative D call: TRBD2 (5 bases). The ends were cut back, 3 bases at V and 2 bases at J, with 16 bases in the middle. Per germline, CDR1 MRHNA and CDR2 SNTAGT. The CDR3 loop spans 17 amino acids. The CDR3 sequence: CASSDGLVEFNTGELFF. The CDR3 bases are TGTGCCAGCAGTGATGGACTGGTCGAATTTAACACCGGGGAGCTGTTTTTT.

This clone was found once. The rearrangement links TRBV7-9 to TRBJ2-7, with a tentative D call TRBD2 (5 bases). With 3 bases removed from V and 4 bases from J, the gap between germline ends came to 7 bases. This CDR3 comprises 12 residues. From germline, CDR1 is SEHNR and CDR2 FQNEAQ (reference sequence). For the CDR3, the DNA is TGTGCCAGCAGCTTGAGGGTATACGAGCAGTACTTC. It yields the protein CASSLRVYEQYF.

The V gene is TRBV28, the J gene TRBJ1-2; D possibly corresponds to TRBD1 (6 bases). The V end was cut by 2 bases, the J end by 4 bases, with 14 bases between. The germline V gene has CDR1 MDHEN and CDR2 SYDVKM. CDR3 size: 15 residues. CDR3 DNA: TGTGCCAGCAGTTTAAGAGGGGGTAATGGCTATGGCTACACCTTC. It specifies CASSLRGGNGYGYTF.

The rearrangement joins TRBV6-4 to TRBJ1-5; tentative D call: TRBD1 (6 bases). The V gene's germline CDR1 is MRHNA and CDR2 SNTAGT. Trimming took 9 bases from V and 0 from J, leaving 18 bases between them. This CDR3 is 16 amino acids long. The CDR3 DNA reads as TGTGCCAGGCCCAGCGGGGGCAGGTGTAGCAATCAGCCCCAGCATTTT. It encodes CARPSGGRCSNQPQHF.

As concerns this clone: A far larger clone is a single base away, which makes a read error likely. J is TRBJ2-7 and V is TRBV9, with a possible D match to TRBD2 (6 bases). Trimming removed 2 bases from V and 2 bases from J, with 11 bases in between. Germline CDR1 and CDR2: SGDLS and YYNGEE. CDR3 length equals 14 residues. CDR3 sequence (DNA): TGTGCCAGCAGCGTCTCTAGCGCCCCCTACGAGCAGTACTTC. Residues: CASSVSSAPYEQYF.

This clone was found once. This sequence joins TRBV5-1 and TRBJ2-2; D may be TRBD1 or TRBD2 (5 bases each). Trimming removed 3 bases from V and 4 bases from J, with 13 bases in between. The CDR3 length is 15 residues. Germline V gene sequence: CDR1 SGHRS, CDR2 YFSETQ. CDR3 sequence: CASSYPGTFTGELFF. CDR3 bases: TGCGCCAGCAGCTACCCCGGGACCTTCACCGGGGAGCTGTTTTTT.

J is TRBJ2-3 and V is TRBV6-4; weak D call: TRBD2 (6 bases). From germline, CDR1 is MRHNA and CDR2 SNTAGT. This CDR3 is built from 14 residues. Trimming pared 3 bases from V and 0 bases from J, leaving 7 bases between. CDR3: CASSEEGSTDTQYF. Written as DNA, the CDR3 is TGTGCCAGCAGTGAGGAGGGTAGCACAGATACGCAGTATTTT.

The genes are TRBV14 and TRBJ2-7; D may correspond to TRBD1 or TRBD2 (5 bases each). CDR1 is SGHDN and CDR2 is FVKESK in the germline V gene. V lost 3 bases and J 4 bases, leaving 10 bases between the germline ends. There are 13 residues in the CDR3. CDR3: CASSQGPGYEQYF. The CDR3 nucleotides are TGTGCCAGCAGCCAGGGACCAGGGTACGAGCAGTACTTC.

This clone was picked up a small number of times. The chain recombines TRBV18 with TRBJ2-5; 9 bases fit TRBD1. The tail of the sequence fits TRBJ2-7 better, so the J call may be wrong. Germline CDR1 is KGHSH and CDR2 is LQKENI. This CDR3 spans 13 amino acids. CDR3 sequence: CASSPGQGAEQYF. For the CDR3, the DNA is TGTGCCAGCTCACCGGGACAGGGTGCCGAGCAGTACTTC.

This clone has only a few counts. The same CDR3 is also encoded by other DNA sequences in this sample. The rearrangement joins TRBV5-6 to TRBJ2-6, with a possible D match to TRBD2 (5 bases). CDR3 size: 15 residues. The V gene lost 4 bases and the J gene lost 0 bases, with 8 bases spanning the gap. Germline V lookup: CDR1 SGHDT, CDR2 YYEEEE. This CDR3 reads CASSLGLSGANVLTF. The DNA for the CDR3 is TGTGCCAGCAGCCTTGGACTCTCTGGGGCCAACGTCCTGACTTTC.

The V gene is TRBV28, the J gene TRBJ1-5; TRBD1 aligns across 7 bases. V lost 5 bases, J lost 6 bases, and 7 bases stayed unmatched. Germline values: CDR1 MDHEN, CDR2 SYDVKM. The CDR3 has 14 amino acids. CDR3 sequence reads: CASSGDREPQPQHF. In DNA form, the CDR3 reads TGTGCCAGCAGTGGGGACAGAGAGCCTCAGCCCCAGCATTTT.

The rearrangement links TRBV19 to TRBJ1-6; 8 positions agree with TRBD1. CDR1 LNHDA and CDR2 SQIVND come from the germline V gene (reference sequence). With V trimmed by 6 bases and J by 6 bases, 1 base remained unmatched. The CDR3 runs to 13 residues. For the CDR3, the DNA is TGTGCCAGTAGACAGGGGGTTAATTCACCCCTCCACTTT. Protein product: CASRQGVNSPLHF.

The chain combines TRBV29-1 with TRBJ2-1, with 15 bases lining up with TRBD2. The CDR3 contains 17 residues. Looked up from germline, CDR1 is SQVTM and CDR2 is ANQGSEA. Germline trimming cut 5 bases from V and 6 bases from J; bases unmatched to any gene: 11. CDR3 loop: CSVQGLAGGTTGNEQFF. The CDR3 region has the DNA TGCAGCGTTCAAGGACTAGCGGGAGGGACTACGGGCAATGAGCAGTTCTTC.

This clone was found a few times. The chain has TRBV28 and TRBJ1-5; TRBD1 aligns across 7 bases. V lost 5 bases, J lost 5 bases, and 9 bases stayed unmatched. Germline loops: CDR1 MDHEN, CDR2 SYDVKM. The CDR3 extends over 15 amino acids. Written as DNA, the CDR3 is TGTGCCAGCAGTCGGGTTGACAGGGACCATCAGCCCCAGCATTTT. Its translation: CASSRVDRDHQPQHF.